This TCR beta chain was recorded in a study of blood T cell repertoires in COVID-19. The wider study: Collection of acute and convalescent COVID-19 samples took place in the United States, Italy and Spain. Sample material is recorded as cDNA or gDNA derived from T cells, B-cell-depleted T cells, or PBMCs.

In the authors' methods: For nucleated cells, counts were estimated from reference gene primer amplification. The data were produced by immunoSEQ multiplex PCR, yet TCRdb's version contains in-frame clones alone and is incomplete. V and J calls and clone size are copied from that table; D and trimming were computed from the DNA. The sample includes roughly 130,000 clones, over 60% of them seen just once. This CDR3 is 14 amino acids long. V dropped 4 bases and J dropped 10 bases, with 14 bases sitting between them. The germline V gene has CDR1 LGHDT and CDR2 YNNKEL (reference sequence). The chain couples TRBV3-1 (or the pseudogene TRBV3-2) to TRBJ1-6; no firm D call. The origin of this receptor is a man aged 50 to 60 with acute or convalescent COVID-19. Sequences were obtained from peripheral blood. This chain's CDR3 is CASSPSPLASPLHF. CDR3 DNA sequence: TGTGCCAGCAGCCCAAGCCCGTTAGCCTCACCCCTCCACTTT.